The present T cell receptor beta chain was sequenced within a study of shared clonotypes between healthy human individuals (dated by TCRdb to 2020 to 2021). Study-level background: A few men and a couple of women, aged 18 to 49 years, made up the cohort. Per donor, three plates each were used for CD4 naive and CD4 memory, two for CD8 naive, and one for CD8 memory. To estimate repertoire size and how much clonotype sharing occurs between individuals, the study deeply sequenced the blood TCR repertoires of about five healthy adults. To increase sequencing depth and limit assay-specific biases, TCR repertoire library preparation and sequencing were carried out by different laboratories using diverse techniques. Per donor, leukapheresis produced somewhere between about 0.8 and 9 billion PBMCs.

On this clone: Its antigen has not been determined. The input lacks base qualities; no much larger clone sits a single base away.

Ends trimmed: V by 6 bases, J by 3 bases; bases unmatched to a gene: 7. CDR1 and CDR2, per the germline V gene (reference sequence), are SEHNR and FQNEAQ. Spanning cysteine to phenylalanine, the CDR3 consists of 14 amino acids. Only CDR3 DNA is held: 42 bases, read in frame from base 1. The donors were healthy, HIV-negative adults who had no recently reported acute infections or vaccinations. Only Caucasian adults living in Nashville, Tennessee, USA were represented among the donors. Magnetic negative selection was used to enrich CD4+ T cells, after which naive cells were positively selected on CD45RA and the negative fraction became the memory subset. Blood was obtained by leukapheresis, after which PBMCs were separated by Ficoll-Histopaque density gradient centrifugation and cryopreserved in liquid nitrogen vapor phase. Analytical flow cytometry was used to check the purity and quantity of each magnetically sorted T cell population. Genomic DNA was isolated from each sorted fraction and quantified by UV absorbance on a Nanodrop 2000c.

TCR CDR3 regions were amplified from genomic DNA by multiplex PCR using the deep immunoSEQ assay. Extracted genomic DNA from each cell subset was distributed evenly across all wells of several immunoSEQ 96-well plates, and each plate was treated as a replicate. For sorted subsets, approximately 190 ng of genomic DNA, equivalent to 25,000 to 35,000 T cell genomes, went into each replicate PCR. Purified libraries were measured with a Qubit 3.0 fluorometer, size-checked on a Bioanalyzer 2100, and measured again with the KAPA Library Quantification kit. Every immunoSEQ 96-well plate was sequenced on a dedicated single-read 150-cycle Illumina NextSeq 550 flow cell. The authors processed their data as follows. The immunoSEQ output contained only junctional sequences without quality scores, so filtering could not match that applied to full-length reads. To assign V/J genes and CDR3, sequences were annotated against IMGT germline references using PyIR, a Python wrapper for IgBLAST v1.9. Reads were filtered out if the reads had weak V/J assignments (E-value above 1e-6), no CDR3, stop codons, out-of-frame junctions, or ambiguous translated residues. V3J clonotypes were defined as sequences sharing the same inferred V gene, J gene, and CDR3 amino acid sequence. The percentage overlap between two repertoires was calculated by dividing the number of shared unique clonotypes by the size of the smaller repertoire. Three approaches were used to assess repertoire richness: RTK rarefaction, the Chao1 estimator, and Recon v2.1 estimates of unobserved clonotypes. OLGA was used to compute generation probabilities for all TCRbeta clonotypes that the gDNA method yielded from four donors. TCRdb mirrors the immuneACCESS table, restricted to in-frame sequences. Some clones are absent from its copies; in checked studies, under half trace to an unresolved V gene, and the reason for the others is unknown. That table gives V, J and clone size, and the DNA gave D and trimming. Present in this sample are some 1,600,000 clones, 98% of which were seen just once. Approximately 0.44% of the sample is taken by the ten largest.

General findings and caveats noted by the study authors: Compared with non-shared clonotypes, the clonotypes found in all four sorted-subset donors had higher generation probabilities. When a few donors were compared, the shared fraction of clonotypes was approximately 5% for naive CD4, roughly 3.4% for naive CD8, more than 2% for memory CD4, and 0.4% for memory CD8. Pairwise subsampling led to the expectation that sequencing depth would affect the degree of clonotype sharing among donors. Rarefaction of sorted-subset datasets indicated incomplete sequencing despite the large sequencing depth. Sampling was restricted to blood, and TCR repertoires in tissue are likely to differ from TCR repertoires in blood. Naive subsets generally had larger estimated clonotype richness than memory subsets. The small number of donors limited the genetic and exposure-history diversity represented.

The receptor comes from a man between 25 and 39 years old in good health. The chain is made from TRBV7-9 and TRBJ1-2, with 7 central nucleotides matching TRBD1. Input material: naive CD4+ T cells sorted from blood. What this sample's cell subset or site label stands for: CD45RA+ positively selected. The CDR3 sequence is CASRKITGDYGYTF. The base sequence is TGTGCCAGCAGAAAAATAACAGGGGACTATGGCTACACCTTC.